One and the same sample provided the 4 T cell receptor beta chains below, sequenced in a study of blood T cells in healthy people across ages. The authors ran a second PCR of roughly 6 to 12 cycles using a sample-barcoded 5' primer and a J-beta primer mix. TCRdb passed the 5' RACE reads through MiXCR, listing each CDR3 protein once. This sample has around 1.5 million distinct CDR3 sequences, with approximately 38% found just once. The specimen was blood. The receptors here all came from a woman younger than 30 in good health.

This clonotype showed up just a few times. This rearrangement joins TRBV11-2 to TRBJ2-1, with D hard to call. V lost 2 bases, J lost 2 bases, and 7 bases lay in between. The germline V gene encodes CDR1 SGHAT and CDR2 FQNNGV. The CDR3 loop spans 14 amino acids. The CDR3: CASSLTDAYNEQFF. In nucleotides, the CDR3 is TGTGCCAGCAGCTTAACGGACGCCTACAATGAGCAGTTCTTC. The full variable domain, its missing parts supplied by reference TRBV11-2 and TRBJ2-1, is EAGVAQSPRYKIIEKRQSVAFWCNPISGHATLYWYQQILGQGPKLLIQFQNNGVVDDSQLPKDRFSAERLKGVDSTLKIQPAKLEDSAVYLCASSLTDAYNEQFFGPGTRLTVL.

The CDR3 region has the DNA TGTGCCAGCAGCGCCCAGCCATCCGGGACAGGGGGCTACGAGCAGTACTTC. Protein product: CASSAQPSGTGGYEQYF. The chain joins TRBV9 to TRBJ2-7, with 11 bases aligning to TRBD1. This CDR3 region has 17 residues. The junction had 11 bases not matched to a gene; V was cut back by 3 bases and J by 3 bases. Germline lookup yields CDR1 SGDLS and CDR2 YYNGEE.

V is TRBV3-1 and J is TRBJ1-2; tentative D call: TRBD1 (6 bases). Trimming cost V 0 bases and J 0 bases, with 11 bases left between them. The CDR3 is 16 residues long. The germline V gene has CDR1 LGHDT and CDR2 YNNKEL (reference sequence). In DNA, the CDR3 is TGTGCCAGCAGCCAAGAGGGGGCGCGCCCTAACTATGGCTACACCTTC. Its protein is CASSQEGARPNYGYTF.

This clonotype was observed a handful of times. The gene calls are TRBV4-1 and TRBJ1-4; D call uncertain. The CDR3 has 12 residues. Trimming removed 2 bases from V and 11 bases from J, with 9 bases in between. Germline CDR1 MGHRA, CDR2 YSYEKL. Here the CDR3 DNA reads TGCGCCAGCAGCCAACTCTCGGAGAAACTGTTTTTT. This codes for CASSQLSEKLFF.